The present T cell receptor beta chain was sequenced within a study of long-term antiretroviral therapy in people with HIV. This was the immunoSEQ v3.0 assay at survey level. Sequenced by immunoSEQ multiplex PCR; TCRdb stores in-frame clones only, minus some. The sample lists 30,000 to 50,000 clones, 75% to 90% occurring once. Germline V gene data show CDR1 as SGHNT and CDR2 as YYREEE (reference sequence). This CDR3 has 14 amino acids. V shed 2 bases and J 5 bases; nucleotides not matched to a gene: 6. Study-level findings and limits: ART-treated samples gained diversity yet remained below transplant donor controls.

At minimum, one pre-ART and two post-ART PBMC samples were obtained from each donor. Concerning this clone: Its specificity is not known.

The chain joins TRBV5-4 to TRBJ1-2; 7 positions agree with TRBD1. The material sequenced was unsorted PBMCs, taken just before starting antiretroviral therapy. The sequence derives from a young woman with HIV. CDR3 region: CASSLDRDSYGYTF. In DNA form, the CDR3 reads TGTGCCAGCAGCTTAGACAGGGATTCATATGGCTACACCTTC.